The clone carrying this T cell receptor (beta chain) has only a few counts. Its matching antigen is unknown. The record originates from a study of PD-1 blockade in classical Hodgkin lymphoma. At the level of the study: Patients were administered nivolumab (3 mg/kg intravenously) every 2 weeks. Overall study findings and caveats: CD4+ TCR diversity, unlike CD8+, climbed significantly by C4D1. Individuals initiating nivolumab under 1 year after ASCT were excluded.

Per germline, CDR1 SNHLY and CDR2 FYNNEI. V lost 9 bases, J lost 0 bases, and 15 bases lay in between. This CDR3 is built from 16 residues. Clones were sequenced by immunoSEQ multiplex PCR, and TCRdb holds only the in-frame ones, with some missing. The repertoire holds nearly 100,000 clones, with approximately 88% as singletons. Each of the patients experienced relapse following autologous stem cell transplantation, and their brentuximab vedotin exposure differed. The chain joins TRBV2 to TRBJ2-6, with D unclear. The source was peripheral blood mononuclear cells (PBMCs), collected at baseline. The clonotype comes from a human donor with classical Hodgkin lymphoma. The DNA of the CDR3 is TGTGCCAGTCCCAGCCCCGGCAACTCTGGGGCCAACGTCCTGACTTTC. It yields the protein CASPSPGNSGANVLTF.